The 23 T cell receptor beta chains below were found in one sample sequenced in a study of T cell responses to AZD1222 COVID-19 vaccine. Libraries were prepared by immunoSEQ multiplex PCR; TCRdb keeps only in-frame clonotypes and omits some of them. The table has 60,000 to 80,000 clones, roughly 87% seen once. Specimen: peripheral blood, collected on day 0 of AZD1222 vaccination. Every receptor here comes from an adult in good health.

The gene calls are TRBV4-1 and TRBJ1-5; D is ambiguous. V lost 1 base, J lost 4 bases, and 11 bases lay in between. This CDR3 comprises 15 residues. Germline lookup yields CDR1 MGHRA and CDR2 YSYEKL. DNA of the CDR3: TGCGCCAGCAGCCAAGTGGTACAGAGAAATCAGCCCCAGCATTTT. As protein: CASSQVVQRNQPQHF.

The chain employs TRBV6-5 and TRBJ2-1, with 12 nucleotides matching TRBD1. The CDR3 is 15 residues long. Germline values: CDR1 MNHEY, CDR2 SVGAGI. With 8 bases clipped from V and 4 bases from J, the junction kept 6 bases outside the gene matches. Here the CDR3 DNA reads TGTGCCAGCCGCCGGGGACAGGGGGCTTACAATGAGCAGTTCTTC. This sequence encodes CASRRGQGAYNEQFF.

V is TRBV9 and J is TRBJ2-7, with D perhaps TRBD1 (6 bases). The germline CDR1 and CDR2 sequences are SGDLS and YYNGEE. CDR3 length: 15 amino acids. V shed 1 base and J shed 8 bases, with 19 bases lying between them. The CDR3 reads CASSVSPDRSGKQYF. In nucleotides, the CDR3 is TGTGCCAGCAGCGTATCTCCTGACAGGAGTGGTAAGCAGTACTTC.

V and J are TRBV12-5 and TRBJ2-7, with a tentative D call TRBD1 (5 bases). The germline gives CDR1 LGHNT, CDR2 FRNRAP. The CDR3 consists of 14 residues. Deletions cut 3 bases from V and 7 bases from J, with 16 bases between. The CDR3 sequence is CASGLGASAEEQYF. The CDR3, as DNA: TGTGCTAGTGGTTTAGGGGCCTCCGCCGAGGAGCAGTACTTC. The variable domain in full, completed from reference TRBV12-5 and TRBJ2-7, reads DARVTQTPRHKVTEMGQEVTMRCQPILGHNTVFWYRQTMMQGLELLAYFRNRAPLDDSGMPKDRFSAEMPDATLATLKIQPSEPRDSAVYFCASGLGASAEEQYFGPGTRLTVT.

The rearrangement uses TRBV3-1 (or the pseudogene TRBV3-2) and TRBJ2-2; D call uncertain. CDR1 and CDR2 (germline): LGHDT, YNNKEL (reference sequence). This CDR3 has 15 amino acids. V was clipped by 1 base and J by 6 bases, with 12 bases between them. CDR3 sequence (DNA): TGTGCCAGCAGCCAAGTATCCTTAGCTTCCGGGGAGCTGTTTTTT. It translates to CASSQVSLASGELFF.

This chain links TRBV19 with TRBJ2-1; D remains ambiguous. Germline CDR1 reads LNHDA; CDR2 reads SQIVND (reference sequence). The CDR3 consists of 14 residues. V shed 7 bases and J shed 5 bases, with 15 bases lying between them. The CDR3 spells CASKSDGGHNEQFF. The CDR3 region has the DNA TGTGCCAGTAAAAGTGACGGCGGACACAATGAGCAGTTCTTC. The whole variable domain, remainder taken from reference TRBV19 and TRBJ2-1, is DGGITQSPKYLFRKEGQNVTLSCEQNLNHDAMYWYRQDPGQGLRLIYYSQIVNDFQKGDIAEGYSVSREKKESFPLTVTSAQKNPTAFYLCASKSDGGHNEQFFGPGTRLTVL.

The gene calls are TRBV7-6 and TRBJ2-2, with 10 nucleotides matching TRBD2. Unmatched junction bases numbered 3, after V lost 1 base and J lost 1 base. The length of the CDR3 is 17 residues. CDR1 and CDR2 (germline): SGHVS, FNYEAQ. The CDR3 spells CASSLGASGGNTGELFF. In nucleotides, the CDR3 is TGTGCCAGCAGCTTAGGGGCTAGCGGGGGGAACACCGGGGAGCTGTTTTTT.

The chain is built from TRBV5-5 and TRBJ2-7; D unresolved. The V gene lost 0 bases and the J gene lost 2 bases, with 9 bases spanning the gap. The CDR3 contains 14 residues. CDR1 SGHKS and CDR2 YYEKEE come from the germline V gene (reference sequence). The CDR3 loop is CASSLVPGTYEQYF. CDR3 nucleotide sequence: TGTGCCAGCAGCTTGGTGCCAGGTACCTACGAGCAGTACTTC.

The rearrangement links TRBV2 to TRBJ1-1; TRBD1 might be the D (5 bases). The V gene lost 5 bases and the J gene lost 5 bases, with 12 bases spanning the gap. The CDR3 is 13 residues long. CDR1 SNHLY and CDR2 FYNNEI come from the germline V gene. This CDR3 reads CASSSTGGTEAFF. The DNA for the CDR3 is TGTGCCAGCAGTTCGACGGGGGGGACTGAAGCTTTCTTT.

This clone is a singleton in its sample. The chain employs TRBV5-6 and TRBJ1-5, with D possibly matching TRBD1 (5 bases). This CDR3 is built from 16 residues. CDR1 is SGHDT, CDR2 YYEEEE, per germline. Trimming left V 4 bases short and J 3 bases short, with 17 bases between. The CDR3 sequence: CASSQRLQGINQPQHF. CDR3 nucleotide sequence: TGTGCCAGCAGCCAGAGGCTTCAGGGAATCAATCAGCCCCAGCATTTT.

This clone was found once. This chain joins TRBV7-9 and TRBJ2-3; the match to TRBD2 covers 8 bases. Germline CDR1 SEHNR, CDR2 FQNEAQ (reference sequence). Unmatched junction bases numbered 5, after V lost 1 base and J lost 2 bases. CDR3 length: 16 residues. CDR3 in DNA: TGTGCCAGCAGCTTAGGTTCAGCGGGGGACACAGATACGCAGTATTTT. Translated, it gives CASSLGSAGDTDTQYF.

This sequence joins TRBV4-2 and TRBJ1-5; no clear D gene. This CDR3 has 15 residues. Trimming took off 0 bases at V and 0 bases at J, with 6 bases between the two ends. Per germline, CDR1 LGHNA and CDR2 YNFKEQ. The CDR3 DNA reads TGTGCCAGCAGCCAAGACTGGAATAGCAATCAGCCCCAGCATTTT. As protein: CASSQDWNSNQPQHF.

The chain joins TRBV5-1 to TRBJ2-3; 10 bases align to TRBD2. Germline values: CDR1 SGHRS, CDR2 YFSETQ. CDR3 size: 15 residues. V lost 3 bases and J lost 6; bases outside the gene matches: 7. The CDR3 DNA reads TGCGCCAGCAGCTCCTCGGAGCGGGGGGGCGATACGCAGTATTTT. It translates to CASSSSERGGDTQYF.

This clone was observed a few times. CDR3 region: CASSPKNEQYF. The CDR3 coding sequence is TGTGCCAGCAGTCCGAAAAACGAGCAGTACTTC. The chain links TRBV6-6 to TRBJ2-7; D remains unclear. Germline CDR1 is MNHNY and CDR2 is SVGAGI (reference sequence). Between the trimmed V and J ends, which lost 5 bases and 5 bases, there was a span of 7 bases. The CDR3 totals 11 residues.

The chain has TRBV11-2 and TRBJ1-1; D unresolved. Germline V gene lookup returns CDR1 SGHAT and CDR2 FQNNGV. The V end lost 8 bases, the J end lost 3 bases, and 13 bases lay between the germline ends. This CDR3 is built from 13 residues. The CDR3 DNA follows: TGTGCCAGCGCCGGAGAAGGGTACACTGAAGCTTTCTTT. Protein sequence: CASAGEGYTEAFF. Supplemented by reference TRBV11-2 and TRBJ1-1, the full variable domain reads EAGVAQSPRYKIIEKRQSVAFWCNPISGHATLYWYQQILGQGPKLLIQFQNNGVVDDSQLPKDRFSAERLKGVDSTLKIQPAKLEDSAVYLCASAGEGYTEAFFGQGTRLTVV.

The chain employs TRBV11-3 and TRBJ2-5, with 8 bases aligning to TRBD2. The CDR3 runs 17 residues. Trimming cost V 5 bases and J 4 bases; bases outside gene matches: 15. Germline CDR1 SGHNT, CDR2 YENEEA. In DNA, the CDR3 is TGTGCCAGCAGCACCCCGGGAGGGGCCAGGGGAGGAGAGACCCAGTACTTC. Translation gives CASSTPGGARGGETQYF.

This clone was picked up one time. The CDR3 sequence: CASTPHRDTWGYTF. The CDR3 region has the DNA TGTGCCAGCACCCCTCACCGGGACACCTGGGGCTACACCTTC. This chain joins TRBV3-1 (or the pseudogene TRBV3-2) and TRBJ1-2; perhaps TRBD1 as D (6 bases). Per germline, CDR1 LGHDT and CDR2 YNNKEL (reference sequence). The CDR3 contains 14 residues. V lost 7 bases, J lost 8 bases, and 20 bases lay in between.

Note on this clone: Sequence at one end of the junction differs from germline and may be a read error. The chain uses TRBV7-8 and TRBJ1-2, with D unclear. CDR3 length equals 14 residues. The germline gives CDR1 SGHVS, CDR2 FQNEAQ. CDR3: CASSLAMGNYGYTF. The CDR3 DNA sequence: TGTGCCAGCAGCCTAGCGATGGGTAACTATGGCTACACCTTC.

The rearrangement joins TRBV5-4 to TRBJ1-6; maybe TRBD1 (5 bases). V was trimmed by 5 bases and J by 8 bases, leaving 14 bases between them. Germline lookup yields CDR1 SGHNT and CDR2 YYREEE (reference sequence). This CDR3 has 14 amino acids. CDR3 coding DNA: TGTGCCAGCAGTCGGGACCGAGGGCATTCACCCCTCCACTTT. This gives the protein CASSRDRGHSPLHF.

The chain has TRBV6-5 and TRBJ1-3; a weak D match, TRBD1 (6 bases). CDR1 is MNHEY, CDR2 SVGAGI, per germline. The CDR3 runs to 15 residues. Trimming took 4 bases from V and 2 from J, leaving 12 bases between them. DNA of the CDR3: TGTGCCAGCAGTTTCGAGGGGGTTGCTGGAAACACCATATATTTT. Its translation: CASSFEGVAGNTIYF.

This chain joins TRBV3-1 (or the pseudogene TRBV3-2) and TRBJ1-2, with 11 bases that match TRBD1. Trimming cost V 3 bases and J 5 bases; bases outside gene matches: 2. The CDR3 covers 14 residues. Germline V gene sequence: CDR1 LGHDT, CDR2 YNNKEL (reference sequence). Written as DNA, the CDR3 is TGTGCCAGCAGCCAGGGGACAGGGGGATATGGCTACACCTTC. Amino acids: CASSQGTGGYGYTF.

The rearrangement joins TRBV11-2 to TRBJ2-2; D ambiguous. V was clipped by 8 bases and J by 2 bases, with 18 bases between them. The CDR3 extends over 16 amino acids. In germline, CDR1 is SGHAT, CDR2 FQNNGV. CDR3 protein: CASRMVRLGNTGELFF. The CDR3 DNA follows: TGTGCCAGCCGTATGGTTAGGTTGGGAAACACCGGGGAGCTGTTTTTT.

The chain combines TRBV15 with TRBJ1-2; a weak D match, TRBD1 (5 bases). Deletions cut 2 bases from V and 6 bases from J, with 13 bases between. Germline lookup yields CDR1 LNHNV and CDR2 YYDKDF (reference sequence). The CDR3 runs 14 residues. CDR3 DNA sequence: TGTGCCACCAGCAGATGGGGCCCCGAGGATGGCTACACCTTC. This sequence encodes CATSRWGPEDGYTF.